These T cell receptor beta chains were read from a single sample in a study of lymphopenia after photon versus proton radiotherapy. The data were produced by immunoSEQ multiplex PCR, yet TCRdb's version contains in-frame clones alone and is incomplete. The data hold 25,000 to 30,000 clones, with around 90% observed a single time. The source material was peripheral blood, sampled from a patient treated with photon-based radiotherapy. These receptors were collected from a woman between 50 and 59 years old with cholangiocarcinoma. The CDR3 runs from the conserved cysteine through the conserved F or W.

TRBJ2-2 16 TRBV7-9 CASTPKGVRGTGELFF
TRBJ1-1 15 TRBV7-9 CASRGEGLKNTEAFF
TRBJ2-1 15 TRBV9 CASSVGRRAYNEQFF
TRBJ1-6 13 TRBV7-2 CASSGQGGSPLHF
TRBJ2-7 17 TRBV10-3 CAISELSSGGPSYEQYF
TRBJ1-2 14 TRBV28 CASKGEYRGPNYTF
TRBJ2-5 14 TRBV6-6 CASSHLDSQETQYF
TRBJ1-2 13 TRBV6-5 CASRLTGMNGYTF
TRBJ1-2 13 TRBV4-1 CASSQIGLGGYTF
TRBJ1-2 11 TRBV20-1 CSADPWEGYTF
TRBJ1-1 13 TRBV10-3 CATEDGINTEAFF
TRBJ2-3 20 TRBV12-5 CASGQGSTSGGASSTDTQYF
TRBJ1-1 15 TRBV6-6 CASSYSITGQTEAFF
TRBJ1-1 11 TRBV6-5 CASSYDSRAFF
TRBJ2-3 16 TRBV6-6 CASVLRGGWGTDTQYF
TRBJ2-1 14 TRBV6-6 CASSLLAAVHEQFF